These T cell receptor beta chains were read from a single sample in a study of T cells in Graves' hyperthyroidism and ophthalmopathy. TCRdb reanalysed the multiplex PCR reads using MiXCR and keeps one entry per CDR3 protein. In the table there are about 290,000 distinct CDR3 sequences, 13% of which are singletons. The sample consisted of blood. Source of these receptors: a woman aged 25 to 39 with Graves' hyperthyroidism that later progressed to Graves' ophthalmopathy. Each CDR3 is given with its conserved first and last residue. Fields, in order: clone size, D gene, J gene, V gene, CDR3 DNA, CDR3 protein. D genes are given only for firm matches. Some rows have no size entry. The others give once, few or many, or a class for an expanded clone.

clone size: many; D gene: -; J gene: TRBJ1-5; V gene: TRBV10-3; CDR3 DNA: TGTGCCACGGCCGTCACTAGCAATCAGCCCCAGCATTTT; CDR3 protein: CATAVTSNQPQHF
clone size: few; D gene: TRBD2; J gene: TRBJ2-3; V gene: TRBV6-2/TRBV6-3; CDR3 DNA: TGTGCCAGCAGTCCCGGGACTACCACAGATACGCGGTATTTT; CDR3 protein: CASSPGTTTDTRYF
clone size: few; D gene: -; J gene: TRBJ2-3; V gene: TRBV9; CDR3 DNA: TGTGCCAGCAGCGTAGGTCCCTCCCCAGATACGCAGTATTTT; CDR3 protein: CASSVGPSPDTQYF
clone size: few; D gene: -; J gene: TRBJ1-6; V gene: TRBV6-1; CDR3 DNA: TGTGCCAGCACCCCGTCTGCAGGGGTCTCGCCCCTCCACTTT; CDR3 protein: CASTPSAGVSPLHF
clone size: many; D gene: TRBD2; J gene: TRBJ2-7; V gene: TRBV6-2/TRBV6-3; CDR3 DNA: TGTGCCAGCAGTTCGGGACTAGCGGTCTACGAGCAGTACTTC; CDR3 protein: CASSSGLAVYEQYF
clone size: many; D gene: -; J gene: TRBJ2-2; V gene: TRBV7-3; CDR3 DNA: TGTGCCAGCGGACAGCTTGCGAACACCGGGGAGCTGTTTTTT; CDR3 protein: CASGQLANTGELFF
clone size: -; D gene: TRBD1; J gene: TRBJ2-1; V gene: TRBV7-6; CDR3 DNA: TGTGCCAGCAGCTCCCGACAGGGTCTCGCCAATGAGCAGTTCTTC; CDR3 protein: CASSSRQGLANEQFF
clone size: once; D gene: -; J gene: TRBJ2-7; V gene: TRBV28; CDR3 DNA: TGTGCCAGCTCCCTCGTCGCAGGGGCAGGAGCCTACGAGCAGTACTTC; CDR3 protein: CASSLVAGAGAYEQYF
clone size: many; D gene: TRBD2; J gene: TRBJ2-3; V gene: TRBV7-2; CDR3 DNA: TGTGCCAGCAGCCTAGCGGTCCCACAGGCAGATACGCAGTATTTT; CDR3 protein: CASSLAVPQADTQYF
clone size: -; D gene: -; J gene: TRBJ1-5; V gene: TRBV10-3; CDR3 DNA: TGTGCCATCAGTGAGTCGGAGAATCAGCCCCAGCATTTT; CDR3 protein: CAISESENQPQHF
clone size: many; D gene: -; J gene: TRBJ1-5; V gene: TRBV5-1; CDR3 DNA: TGCGCCAGCAGCGAGAAGCGTGGGACCCATGATAATCAGCCCCAGCATTTT; CDR3 protein: CASSEKRGTHDNQPQHF
clone size: few; D gene: -; J gene: TRBJ1-1; V gene: TRBV15; CDR3 DNA: TGTGCCACCAGCCCGGGGGGGGGAGTGAACACTGAAGCTTTCTTT; CDR3 protein: CATSPGGGVNTEAFF
clone size: -; D gene: -; J gene: TRBJ2-7; V gene: TRBV6-1; CDR3 DNA: TGTGCCAGCAGTAGGGATTGGGAGCGTCTTTACGAGCAGTACTTC; CDR3 protein: CASSRDWERLYEQYF
clone size: many; D gene: TRBD2; J gene: TRBJ2-7; V gene: TRBV14; CDR3 DNA: TGTGCCAGCAGCCGTCCGGGACTAGCGGGAGTCGGAAACGAGCAGTACTTC; CDR3 protein: CASSRPGLAGVGNEQYF
clone size: -; D gene: -; J gene: TRBJ1-1; V gene: TRBV6-2/TRBV6-3; CDR3 DNA: TGTGCCAGCAGTTACTCGAGGACCGCCCTTAACACTGAAGCTTTCTTT; CDR3 protein: CASSYSRTALNTEAFF
clone size: many; D gene: -; J gene: TRBJ1-1; V gene: TRBV12-3/TRBV12-4; CDR3 DNA: TGTGCCAGCAGTTTAATCGGGTCCGTAACTGAAGCTTTCTTT; CDR3 protein: CASSLIGSVTEAFF